A single TCR beta chain is shown here with its context. Its antigen is undetermined. Time point noted: blood 4 weeks post-SBRT, at nephrectomy. Treatment meaning: 15 Gy SBRT to primary tumor, nephrectomy 4 weeks later. Nephrectomy followed 15 Gy stereotactic body radiation by 4 weeks. The data were taken from a study of radiation and T cells in renal cell carcinoma. The repertoire was sequenced with immunoSEQ multiplex PCR; TCRdb's copy has only in-frame clones and lacks some. The sample includes about 78,000 clones, about 89% of them seen just once. The germline CDR1 and CDR2 sequences are LNHDA and SQIVND (reference sequence). V lost 4 bases and J lost 2; bases outside the gene matches: 8. The CDR3 sequence is 16 residues long. The study, taken as a whole, reports: Baseline intratumoral clonotype presence is unknown without pretreatment biopsies. Top tumor clonotypes rose in blood 2 weeks post-radiation, then contracted.

The chain uses TRBV19 and TRBJ2-3, with 8 bases that match TRBD2. The sequencing here drew on blood, taken from a patient whose treatment included radiotherapy and nephrectomy. The TCR sequence derives from a woman aged 70-85 years with renal cell carcinoma. The CDR3 loop reads CASSSQSGGTTDTQYF. CDR3 DNA: TGTGCCAGTAGTAGCCAATCGGGGGGGACCACAGATACGCAGTATTTT. Together with reference TRBV19 and TRBJ2-3, the CDR3 gives the full variable domain: DGGITQSPKYLFRKEGQNVTLSCEQNLNHDAMYWYRQDPGQGLRLIYYSQIVNDFQKGDIAEGYSVSREKKESFPLTVTSAQKNPTAFYLCASSSQSGGTTDTQYFGPGTRLTVL.